The 8 T cell receptor beta chains given below trace back to one sample, sequenced in a study of shared clonotypes between healthy human individuals. This table comes from immunoSEQ multiplex PCR, and its TCRdb copy is limited to in-frame clones, with some not included. The table shows around 500,000 clones, with roughly 80% occurring only once. Material: PBMCs. These receptors were taken from a woman aged 40 to 50 in good health. Some clones in this sample may be carry-over from other donors' samples.

Only one count was recorded for this clone. The chain recombines TRBV29-1 with TRBJ2-1; 7 bases are a match to TRBD1. CDR1 is SQVTM and CDR2 is ANQGSEA in the germline V gene. The CDR3 covers 13 residues. J lost 5 bases, V lost 2 bases, and 3 bases had no gene match. This CDR3 reads CSVEIDRDNEQFF. The CDR3 coding sequence is TGCAGCGTTGAAATTGACAGGGACAATGAGCAGTTCTTC.

This clone was seen only once. The chain carries TRBV9 and TRBJ2-3, with TRBD2 identical over 11 bases. Germline lookup yields CDR1 SGDLS and CDR2 YYNGEE. This CDR3 region has 15 residues. V was pared by 3 bases and J by 6 bases, with 6 bases of the junction left unmatched. In DNA form, the CDR3 reads TGTGCCAGCAGCGAGACGACTAGCGGGATTGATACGCAGTATTTT. Translated, it gives CASSETTSGIDTQYF.

The gene calls are TRBV6-6 and TRBJ1-5; TRBD1 aligns across 7 bases. The CDR3 is made up of 14 amino acids. CDR1 and CDR2 from the germline V gene are MNHNY and SVGAGI (reference sequence). V lost 4 bases to trimming and J lost 10 bases; unmatched junction nucleotides: 10. CDR3 DNA sequence: TGTGCCAGCAGTTCCCTACAGGGGTCCACCCCCCAGCATTTT. Amino acids: CASSSLQGSTPQHF.

The chain recombines TRBV7-9 with TRBJ2-5, with D unresolved. The closer fit of TRBJ2-7 to the DNA end suggests the J call may be wrong. CDR3 size: 11 residues. Germline CDR1 and CDR2: SEHNR and FQNEAQ (reference sequence). The CDR3 sequence is CASSPYDEQYF. CDR3 in DNA: TGTGCCAGCAGCCCCTACGACGAGCAGTACTTC.

About this clone itself: A single base is all that separates this from a far larger clone, so a read error is likely. V is TRBV18 and J is TRBJ1-1; TRBD1 is a possible D gene (5 bases). With 1 base removed from V and 0 bases from J, the gap between germline ends came to 9 bases. The CDR3 extends over 15 amino acids. The germline V gene has CDR1 KGHSH and CDR2 LQKENI. The CDR3 is CASSPLGGLNTEAFF. CDR3 sequence (DNA): TGTGCCAGCTCACCACTTGGGGGTCTGAACACTGAAGCTTTCTTT.

V is TRBV5-1 and J is TRBJ2-1; 7 bases are shared with TRBD1. CDR3 length: 14 amino acids. The V segment lost 2 bases and the J segment 7 bases; nucleotides outside the gene matches: 6. CDR1 is SGHRS, CDR2 YFSETQ, per germline. CDR3 sequence: CASSLQGSKNEQFF. The CDR3, as DNA: TGCGCCAGCAGCTTACAGGGGAGTAAAAATGAGCAGTTCTTC.

Notes on this clone: Other nucleotide sequences from this sample produce the same CDR3. This chain connects TRBV30 to TRBJ1-2, with 10 bases fitting TRBD1. The V gene's germline CDR1 is GTSNPN and CDR2 SVGIG (reference sequence). V was clipped by 1 base and J by 4 bases; unmatched bases: 6. This CDR3 has 15 residues. CDR3 DNA sequence: TGTGCCTGGAGTGGGCTGGGACAGGGGAGCTATGGCTACACCTTC. Residues: CAWSGLGQGSYGYTF.

The rearrangement links TRBV9 to TRBJ2-5; D unclear. The V gene's germline CDR1 is SGDLS and CDR2 YYNGEE. V was clipped by 0 bases and J by 4 bases, with 10 bases between them. The CDR3 loop spans 14 amino acids. CDR3 amino acids: CASSVAGRAETQYF. In nucleotides, the CDR3 is TGTGCCAGCAGCGTAGCGGGTAGGGCAGAGACCCAGTACTTC. Full variable domain (rest looked up from reference TRBV9 and TRBJ2-5): DSGVTQTPKHLITATGQRVTLRCSPRSGDLSVYWYQQSLDQGLQFLIQYYNGEERAKGNILERFSAQQFPDLHSELNLSSLELGDSALYFCASSVAGRAETQYFGPGTRLLVL.